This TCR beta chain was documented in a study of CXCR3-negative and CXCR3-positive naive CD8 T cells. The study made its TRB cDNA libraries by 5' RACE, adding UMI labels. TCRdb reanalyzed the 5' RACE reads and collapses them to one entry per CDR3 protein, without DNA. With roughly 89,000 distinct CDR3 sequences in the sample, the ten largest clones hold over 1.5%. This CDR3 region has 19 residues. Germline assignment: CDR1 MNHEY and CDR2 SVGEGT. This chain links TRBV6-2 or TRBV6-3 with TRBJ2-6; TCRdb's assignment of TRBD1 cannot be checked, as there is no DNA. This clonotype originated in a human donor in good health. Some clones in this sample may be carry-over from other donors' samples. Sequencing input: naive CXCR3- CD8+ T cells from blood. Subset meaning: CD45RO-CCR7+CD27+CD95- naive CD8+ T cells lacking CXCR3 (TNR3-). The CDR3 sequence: CASSYSYGLGVAGANVLTF.